The present entry profiles one TCR beta chain with its context. Its specificity is not known. Relapse after autologous stem cell transplantation occurred in every patient, and brentuximab vedotin exposure varied. Assay used: immunoSEQ multiplex PCR; TCRdb lists only in-frame clones, some missing. The sample has roughly 96,000 clones; roughly 89% are singletons. This specimen belongs to a study of PD-1 blockade in classical Hodgkin lymphoma. The study, taken as a whole, reports: Diminished baseline TCR diversity has been reported in newly diagnosed patients relative to healthy donors. Why the repertoires differ is still unclear, perhaps disease activity or prior therapy.

V lost 4 bases and J lost 6, with 20 bases in between. The CDR3 sequence is 16 residues long. The germline V gene has CDR1 SGHTA and CDR2 FQGTGA. The chain combines TRBV7-3 with TRBJ2-3, with D perhaps TRBD2 (5 bases). The source material was peripheral blood mononuclear cells (PBMCs), sampled before the second cycle of nivolumab. This TCR derives from a human donor with classical Hodgkin lymphoma. In DNA form, the CDR3 reads TGTGCCAGCAGCTATGGCATCGGGGTCGGAGCGGATACGCAGTATTTT. This sequence encodes CASSYGIGVGADTQYF. Complete variable domain (other parts from reference TRBV7-3 and TRBJ2-3): GAGVSQTPSNKVTEKGKYVELRCDPISGHTALYWYRQSLGQGPEFLIYFQGTGAADDSGLPNDRFFAVRPEGSVSTLKIQRTERGDSAVYLCASSYGIGVGADTQYFGPGTRLTVL.